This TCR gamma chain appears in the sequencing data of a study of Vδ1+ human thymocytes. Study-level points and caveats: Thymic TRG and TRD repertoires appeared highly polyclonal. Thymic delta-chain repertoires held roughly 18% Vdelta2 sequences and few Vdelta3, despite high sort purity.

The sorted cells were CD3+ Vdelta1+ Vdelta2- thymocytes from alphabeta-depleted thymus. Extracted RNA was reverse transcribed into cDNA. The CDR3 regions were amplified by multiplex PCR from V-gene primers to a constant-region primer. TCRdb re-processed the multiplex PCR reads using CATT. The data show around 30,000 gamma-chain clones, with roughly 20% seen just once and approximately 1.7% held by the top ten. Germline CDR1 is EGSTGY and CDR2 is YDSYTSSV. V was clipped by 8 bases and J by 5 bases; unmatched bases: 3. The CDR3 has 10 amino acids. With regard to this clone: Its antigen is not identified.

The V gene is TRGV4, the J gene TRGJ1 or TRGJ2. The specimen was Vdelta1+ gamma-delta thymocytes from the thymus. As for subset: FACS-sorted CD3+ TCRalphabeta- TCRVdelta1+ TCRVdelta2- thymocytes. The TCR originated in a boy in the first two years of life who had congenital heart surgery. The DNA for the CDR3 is TGTGCCACCTTCAATTATAAGAAACTCTTT. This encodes CATFNYKKLF.